These 6 T cell receptor beta chains came from one sample sequenced in a study of immune evolution from preneoplasia to lung adenocarcinoma. Sequencing used immunoSEQ multiplex PCR; TCRdb keeps in-frame clones, though not all of them. The repertoire consists of 6,000 or so clones, with 80% to 85% occurring once and the leading ten covering 5.5% to 6.5%. Sample: FFPE invasive lung adenocarcinoma tissue. The receptors were gathered from a person between 50 and 60 years old with lung adenocarcinoma.

The chain recombines TRBV29-1 with TRBJ1-5; possibly TRBD1 for D (5 bases). V was pared by 7 bases and J by 2 bases, with 12 bases between. The CDR3 is 13 residues long. CDR1 and CDR2 from the germline V gene are SQVTM and ANQGSEA. The CDR3 region has the DNA TGCAGCGCTACGGCGGGGGGCAATCAGCCCCAGCATTTT. Translating gives CSATAGGNQPQHF.

This clone was recorded only once. V and J are TRBV5-5 and TRBJ2-7, with D unclear. CDR1 and CDR2 from the germline V gene are SGHKS and YYEKEE (reference sequence). Trimming shortened V by 1 base and J by 1 base, and 9 bases separated the two germline ends. The CDR3 contains 14 residues. DNA of the CDR3: TGTGCCAGCAGCTTGAGTCTGCCTTCCTACGAGCAGTACTTC. Its protein product is CASSLSLPSYEQYF.

The rearrangement links TRBV5-1 to TRBJ2-3, with 7 bases aligning to TRBD2. Per germline, CDR1 SGHRS and CDR2 YFSETQ. V lost 3 bases to trimming and J lost 3 bases; unmatched junction nucleotides: 10. This CDR3 has 16 residues. This CDR3 is CASSYYSREATDTQYF. CDR3 DNA sequence: TGCGCCAGCAGCTACTACTCCCGGGAGGCGACAGATACGCAGTATTTT.

The chain combines TRBV2 with TRBJ1-3; D is unclear. The V and J ends lost 4 bases and 4 bases respectively, with 5 bases between them. Germline lookup yields CDR1 SNHLY and CDR2 FYNNEI. The CDR3 is 12 amino acids. The CDR3, as DNA: TGTGCCAGCAGTGGAGGGGGAAACACCATATATTTT. This gives the protein CASSGGGNTIYF.

This clone was counted once. The chain carries TRBV28 and TRBJ2-2; unclear D gene. Deletions cut 11 bases from V and 0 bases from J, with 7 bases between. The CDR3 is 12 residues long. Germline assignment: CDR1 MDHEN and CDR2 SYDVKM. CDR3 coding DNA: TGTGCCGAGAGCACGAACACCGGGGAGCTGTTTTTT. This gives the protein CAESTNTGELFF. The full variable domain, completed using reference TRBV28 and TRBJ2-2, is DVKVTQSSRYLVKRTGEKVFLECVQDMDHENMFWYRQDPGLGLRLIYFSYDVKMKEKGDIPEGYSVSREKKERFSLILESASTNQTSMYLCAESTNTGELFFGEGSRLTVL.

This clone has only one observation. V gene TRBV28 combines with J gene TRBJ2-4, with a tentative D call TRBD1 (5 bases). Germline CDR1 is MDHEN and CDR2 is SYDVKM. Trimming took off 2 bases at V and 11 bases at J, with 13 bases between the two ends. CDR3 length: 13 residues. As DNA, the CDR3 is TGTGCCAGCAGTTTACAGGGCAGGGTTCTTCAGTACTTC. This codes for CASSLQGRVLQYF. The whole variable domain, remainder taken from reference TRBV28 and TRBJ2-4, is DVKVTQSSRYLVKRTGEKVFLECVQDMDHENMFWYRQDPGLGLRLIYFSYDVKMKEKGDIPEGYSVSREKKERFSLILESASTNQTSMYLCASSLQGRVLQYFGAGTRLSVL.